The 11 T cell receptor beta chains presented below share a single source sample, sequenced in a study of CD8+CD57+ T cells in acquired aplastic anemia. TCR beta VDJ and CDR3 were profiled, and genomic DNA was the template. TCRdb recomputed calls from the reads with MiXCR, one row per CDR3 protein. The profile shows about 260,000 distinct CDR3 sequences, about 80% of them singletons. CD8+CD57+ cell expansion had been shown by flow cytometry in patients chosen for sequencing. Specimen: sorted CD4+, CD8+, or CD8+CD57+ T cells (not recorded which) from PBMCs. The receptors were gathered from a human donor with aplastic anemia.

J is TRBJ2-1 and V is TRBV7-8; 8 positions match TRBD2. The trim removed 3 bases at V and 13 bases at J, leaving 17 bases unmatched. CDR3 size: 16 residues. Germline lookup yields CDR1 SGHVS and CDR2 FQNEAQ. The CDR3 DNA sequence: TGTGCCAGCAGCTTTGCGGGAGGCGCCGGTACGCAGGATCAGTTCTTC. Its translation is CASSFAGGAGTQDQFF.

A word on this clonotype: This may be a read error, as it is one base from a much larger clone. The rearrangement joins TRBV11-3 to TRBJ2-5; no reliable D call. V was cut by 0 bases and J by 3 bases, with 8 bases left in between. From germline, CDR1 is SGHNT and CDR2 YENEEA. The CDR3 is 14 amino acids. CDR3 in DNA: TGTGCCAGCAGCTTAGACTTCACAGAAGAGACCCAGTACTTC. This encodes CASSLDFTEETQYF.

This clonotype was observed a single time. The chain is built from TRBV7-9 and TRBJ2-7; D ambiguous. Looked up from germline, CDR1 is SEHNR and CDR2 is FQNEAQ (reference sequence). The length of the CDR3 is 14 residues. Trimming removed 5 bases at V and 6 bases at J, with 17 bases between. The CDR3: CASSVRSATSEQYF. DNA for the CDR3: TGTGCCAGCAGCGTTCGGAGCGCAACGAGCGAGCAGTACTTC.

The chain carries TRBV7-2 and TRBJ2-7, with 12 positions matching TRBD2. V lost 4 bases and J lost 7; bases outside the gene matches: 2. The CDR3 consists of 13 residues. CDR1 is SGHTA and CDR2 is FQGNSA in the germline V gene. CDR3 region: CASSSGLAGEQYF. The CDR3 DNA sequence: TGTGCCAGCAGCTCAGGACTAGCGGGAGAGCAGTACTTC. The full variable domain, with the rest looked up from reference TRBV7-2 and TRBJ2-7, is GAGVSQSPSNKVTEKGKDVELRCDPISGHTALYWYRQSLGQGLEFLIYFQGNSAPDKSGLPSDRFSAERTGGSVSTLTIQRTQQEDSAVYLCASSSGLAGEQYFGPGTRLTVT.

The chain couples TRBV2 to TRBJ2-5; unclear D gene. The germline gives CDR1 SNHLY, CDR2 FYNNEI. V was shortened by 4 bases and J by 14 bases, with 23 bases between the two germline ends. The CDR3 extends over 14 amino acids. The CDR3 nucleotides are TGTGCCAGCAGTGGGGTCTCCAGCCAAGAGACCGAATACTTC. This translates into CASSGVSSQETEYF.

The chain is built from TRBV11-1 and TRBJ1-1; 7 bases line up with TRBD1. Germline V gene lookup returns CDR1 SGHAT and CDR2 FQDESV (reference sequence). J was trimmed by 6 bases and V by 6 bases; bases with no gene match: 16. CDR3 length: 16 residues. CDR3 loop: CASRYRGPFLDSEAFF. CDR3 nucleotide sequence: TGTGCCAGCAGGTACAGGGGCCCCTTTTTGGATTCTGAAGCTTTCTTT.

Points on this clonotype: An end of the junction does not agree with germline; a read error may underlie this. The CDR3 bases are TGTGCCAGCACCGTAGGGCGCGTCCCCTCGGGGGTAAACGTCCTGACTTTC. Translated, it gives CASTVGRVPSGVNVLTF. The chain recombines TRBV9 with TRBJ2-6; D is possibly TRBD2 (6 bases). This CDR3 has 17 residues. CDR1 and CDR2 (germline): SGDLS, YYNGEE.

The chain recombines TRBV7-9 with TRBJ1-3; TRBD1 agrees at 7 bases. Germline V lookup: CDR1 SEHNR, CDR2 FQNEAQ (reference sequence). V gave up 1 base and J gave up 15 bases; unmatched junction bases: 15. This CDR3 has 15 residues. CDR3: CASSLGTQQGERGYF. DNA for the CDR3: TGTGCCAGCAGCTTAGGTACCCAGCAGGGGGAACGGGGATATTTT.

As regards this clonotype: The CDR3 end shows no conserved phenylalanine or tryptophan, and so a read error is likely. No DNA is shown, since the ends of the CDR3 on it are uncertain; the CDR3 is the one TCRdb lists. J is TRBJ2-2 and V is TRBV7-2; whether TRBD1, the table's D call, matches the DNA was not checked. The germline V gene has CDR1 SGHTA and CDR2 FQGNSA. Both ends counted, the CDR3 spans 13 residues. Here the CDR3 reads CASSNAQRGEQSL.

Concerning this clonotype: At one end the junction does not follow the germline gene, possibly because of a read error. The chain has TRBV7-3 and TRBJ2-3, with D maybe TRBD2 (7 bases). The CDR3 is 13 residues long. Per the germline V gene, CDR1 is SGHTA and CDR2 is FQGTGA. The CDR3 sequence is CASGGGGNATEYF. The CDR3 DNA reads TGTGCCAGCGGGGGCGGGGGCAACGCTACGGAGTACTTT.

This clonotype occurred once. The chain joins TRBV5-1 to TRBJ2-3; weak D call: TRBD1 (5 bases). V dropped 2 bases and J dropped 11 bases, with 15 bases sitting between them. This CDR3 region has 13 residues. Germline assignment: CDR1 SGHRS and CDR2 YFSETQ. CDR3 amino acids: CASSFTGELKQYF. CDR3 DNA: TGCGCCAGCAGCTTCACAGGTGAACTGAAGCAGTATTTT. The full variable domain, its missing parts supplied by reference TRBV5-1 and TRBJ2-3, is KAGVTQTPRYLIKTRGQQVTLSCSPISGHRSVSWYQQTPGQGLQFLFEYFSETQRNKGNFPGRFSGRQFSNSRSEMNVSTLELGDSALYLCASSFTGELKQYFGPGTRLTVL.